These T cell receptor beta chains were read from a single sample in a study of cytomegalovirus exposure and HLA in healthy donors. TCRdb's copy holds only in-frame clones and misses some; the assay was immunoSEQ multiplex PCR. The sample contains about 120,000 clones, roughly 80% of which appear only once. The material sequenced was PBMCs. The receptor source for this set is a woman in her twenties or thirties in good health and CMV-seronegative. The CDR3 runs from the conserved cysteine through the conserved F or W. A D gene is named only where the DNA matches it firmly. The size entry is marked missing in some rows and otherwise reads once, few, many or a size class.

size	V	J	D	CDR3	DNA
NA	TRBV28	TRBJ1-2	TRBD1	CASSPDRGPDGYTF	TGTGCCAGCAGCCCGGACAGGGGGCCGGATGGCTACACCTTC
NA	TRBV13	TRBJ2-5	NA	CASSFGETQYF	TGTGCCAGCAGCTTCGGGGAGACCCAGTACTTC
once	TRBV4-3	TRBJ2-1	TRBD1	CASSQDSGGRGNEQFF	TGCGCCAGCAGCCAGGACTCAGGGGGAAGAGGGAATGAGCAGTTCTTC
few	TRBV7-2	TRBJ1-4	TRBD1	CASSRGTGTEKLFF	TGTGCCAGCAGCCGAGGGACAGGGACTGAAAAACTGTTTTTT
NA	TRBV6-1	TRBJ1-4	TRBD1	CASSQIQGANEKLFF	TGTGCCAGCAGCCAAATCCAGGGGGCTAATGAAAAACTGTTTTTT
NA	TRBV4-2	TRBJ2-6	TRBD2	CASSQEGWLAGGVGSGANVLTF	TGTGCCAGCAGCCAAGAAGGTTGGCTAGCGGGAGGCGTAGGCTCTGGGGCCAACGTCCTGACTTTC
NA	TRBV7-9	TRBJ1-1	NA	CASRSTDRENTEAFF	TGTGCCAGCAGGTCTACTGACCGGGAGAACACTGAAGCTTTCTTT
NA	TRBV7-2	TRBJ2-7	TRBD1	CASSIQGALKVYEQYF	TGTGCCAGCAGTATACAGGGGGCATTAAAAGTCTACGAGCAGTACTTC
once	TRBV6-1	TRBJ1-5	TRBD1	CASTPDRGNQPQHF	TGTGCCAGCACCCCGGACAGGGGAAATCAGCCCCAGCATTTT
NA	TRBV5-4	TRBJ2-7	TRBD1	CASSPPGTGGRYEQYF	TGTGCCAGCAGCCCTCCCGGGACAGGGGGCCGGTACGAGCAGTACTTC
NA	TRBV11-2	TRBJ2-2	NA	CASSPRGVGELFF	TGTGCCAGCAGCCCCCGCGGTGTCGGGGAGCTGTTTTTT
NA	TRBV11-1	TRBJ2-1	TRBD2	CASSWRSGSIGEQFF	TGTGCCAGCAGCTGGAGGAGCGGGAGCATCGGTGAGCAGTTCTTC
NA	TRBV7-2	TRBJ1-1	NA	CASSPSRTVEAFF	TGTGCCAGCAGCCCCTCCCGGACTGTCGAAGCTTTCTTT
NA	TRBV7-2	TRBJ1-3	TRBD1	CASSRDRGAGNTIYF	TGTGCCAGCAGCCGGGACAGGGGAGCTGGAAACACCATATATTTT
NA	TRBV5-1	TRBJ2-7	NA	CASSLFSGAGAYEQYF	TGCGCCAGCAGCCTGTTCTCAGGGGCCGGCGCCTACGAGCAGTACTTC
NA	TRBV27	TRBJ1-4	NA	CASSQTGLGEKLFF	TGTGCCAGCAGTCAAACAGGGTTAGGGGAAAAACTGTTTTTT
once	TRBV7-9	TRBJ2-5	TRBD2	CASSLPSGETQYF	TGTGCCAGCAGCTTACCTAGCGGAGAGACCCAGTACTTC
NA	TRBV28	TRBJ2-2	NA	CASSFPGRTTRTGELFF	TGTGCCAGCAGTTTTCCTGGGCGGACAACCAGAACCGGGGAGCTGTTTTTT
NA	TRBV5-6	TRBJ1-2	NA	CASSLNGLYGYTF	TGTGCCAGCAGCTTGAACGGACTCTATGGCTACACCTTC
NA	TRBV11-3	TRBJ2-1	TRBD2	CASSSAGLARDEQFF	TGTGCCAGCAGTTCAGCGGGACTAGCGCGGGATGAGCAGTTCTTC
NA	TRBV27	TRBJ2-1	NA	CASSLSGRSEQFF	TGTGCCAGCAGTTTATCGGGGCGTAGTGAGCAGTTCTTC
few	TRBV9	TRBJ2-7	NA	CASSVGAKVTYEQYF	TGTGCCAGCAGCGTGGGCGCGAAGGTCACCTACGAGCAGTACTTC
NA	TRBV5-1	TRBJ1-4	TRBD1	CASSQGTGAILFF	TGCGCCAGCAGCCAAGGGACAGGGGCTATACTGTTTTTT
NA	TRBV7-2	TRBJ1-4	TRBD1	CASSLRYRGRFLMEKLFF	TGTGCCAGCAGCCTCCGCTACAGGGGGCGCTTTCTTATGGAAAAACTGTTTTTT
NA	TRBV4-2	TRBJ1-6	TRBD1	CASSRDRNNSPLHF	TGTGCCAGCAGCCGGGACAGAAATAATTCACCCCTCCACTTT
once	TRBV15	TRBJ1-1	NA	CATSRSALQNTEAFF	TGTGCCACCAGCAGATCCGCTTTACAGAACACTGAAGCTTTCTTT
NA	TRBV4-2	TRBJ2-3	TRBD2	CASSQGWERGGADTQYF	TGTGCCAGCAGCCAAGGGTGGGAGCGGGGAGGTGCAGATACGCAGTATTTT
few	TRBV2	TRBJ1-2	NA	CASRDPGQGNNYGYTF	TGTGCCAGCAGGGACCCCGGGCAGGGGAATAACTATGGCTACACCTTC
NA	TRBV29-1	TRBJ2-1	NA	CSVEGTLFSYNEQFF	TGCAGCGTTGAAGGGACTCTCTTCTCCTACAATGAGCAGTTCTTC
NA	TRBV4-3	TRBJ2-1	NA	CASSQDRSSSYNEQFF	TGCGCCAGCAGCCAAGACCGGTCGAGCTCCTACAATGAGCAGTTCTTC